Shown below are 19 T cell receptor beta chains from a single sample sequenced in a study of blood T cells in healthy people across ages. A J-beta primer mix and a sample-barcoded 5' primer were used in a second PCR of about 7 to 12 cycles. One entry per CDR3 protein results from TCRdb running MiXCR on the 5' RACE reads. Here the sample spans about a million distinct CDR3 sequences, roughly half being singletons. Sequenced: blood. Source of these receptors: a woman aged 55-69 years in good health.

This sequence joins TRBV7-7 and TRBJ2-5; 9 bases map to TRBD1. The CDR3 has 15 amino acids. Trimming removed 4 bases from V and 4 bases from J; junction bases left unmatched: 7. Germline V gives CDR1 SSHAT, CDR2 FNYEAQ (reference sequence). The chain's CDR3 is CASSSLGQGRETQYF. The CDR3 nucleotides read TGTGCCAGCAGCTCACTGGGACAGGGAAGAGAGACCCAGTACTTC.

The chain carries TRBV20-1 and TRBJ2-7, with D unclear. The CDR3 contains 12 residues. The germline gives CDR1 DFQATT, CDR2 SNEGSKA (reference sequence). Trimming left V 6 bases short and J 6 bases short, with 15 bases between. The CDR3 loop is CSASPLTGEQYF. CDR3 bases: TGCAGTGCCAGTCCACTAACGGGCGAGCAGTACTTC.

This clonotype was detected a few times. The gene calls are TRBV10-3 and TRBJ2-5, with D unresolved. The CDR3 is 13 amino acids. The germline V gene has CDR1 ENHRY and CDR2 SYGVKD. V was shortened by 3 bases and J by 5 bases, with 10 bases between the two germline ends. As DNA, the CDR3 is TGTGCCATCAGTGAAGGGTCTAGGGAGACCCAGTACTTC. Protein: CAISEGSRETQYF.

The J gene is TRBJ2-3, the V gene TRBV6-5; D is ambiguous. This CDR3 has 13 residues. Between the trimmed V and J ends, which lost 5 bases and 6 bases, there was a span of 12 bases. Germline V gene lookup returns CDR1 MNHEY and CDR2 SVGAGI. CDR3 bases: TGTGCCAGCAGTCCCTCGTTGGGGGATACGCAGTATTTT. Its protein product is CASSPSLGDTQYF.

V gene TRBV18 combines with J gene TRBJ2-6, with D perhaps assigned TRBD1 or TRBD2 (5 bases each). V was pared by 1 base and J by 4 bases, with 11 bases between. The CDR3 is 16 residues long. Germline values: CDR1 KGHSH, CDR2 LQKENI. Written as DNA, the CDR3 is TGTGCCAGCTCACCACGGGGGACGTTGGGGGCCAACGTCCTGACTTTC. Its protein product is CASSPRGTLGANVLTF.

The chain couples TRBV7-2 to TRBJ2-1, with D possibly being TRBD1 or TRBD2 (5 bases each). CDR1 and CDR2 (germline): SGHTA, FQGNSA. The V and J ends lost 5 bases and 9 bases respectively, with 11 bases between them. The CDR3 extends over 12 amino acids. The CDR3 sequence: CASSRLGTEQFF. CDR3 DNA: TGTGCCAGCAGCCGCCTAGGGACTGAGCAGTTCTTC.

The gene calls are TRBV29-1 and TRBJ2-3; no reliable D call. The V gene's germline CDR1 is SQVTM and CDR2 ANQGSEA. Trimming pared 5 bases from V and 3 bases from J, leaving 9 bases between. The CDR3 is 12 residues long. The DNA for the CDR3 is TGCAGCGTTACAGCCGGGACAGATACGCAGTATTTT. Its translation is CSVTAGTDTQYF.

CDR3 in amino acids: CASSRGGRDQETQYF. The CDR3 DNA reads TGTGCCAGCAGTCGGGGAGGGCGAGACCAAGAGACCCAGTACTTC. The chain uses TRBV6-2 or TRBV6-3 and TRBJ2-5; 7 positions match TRBD2. CDR1 MNHEY and CDR2 SVGEGT come from the germline V gene. This CDR3 contains 15 residues. V was pared by 5 bases and J by 0 bases, with 6 bases of the junction left unmatched.

J is TRBJ2-7 and V is TRBV4-1; 8 bases map to TRBD2. The CDR3 is 16 residues long. Germline values: CDR1 MGHRA, CDR2 YSYEKL. V was pared by 0 bases and J by 5 bases, with 9 bases of the junction left unmatched. CDR3 protein: CASSQEGLLAGNEQYF. DNA for the CDR3: TGCGCCAGCAGCCAAGAAGGGTTGCTAGCGGGCAACGAGCAGTACTTC.

In its sample, this clonotype was seen once. The CDR3 region is CSAGTSQETQYF. CDR3 nucleotides: TGCAGTGCTGGGACATCGCAAGAGACCCAGTACTTC. V usage is TRBV20-1 and J usage is TRBJ2-5, with D tentatively TRBD1 (6 bases). Germline V gene lookup returns CDR1 DFQATT and CDR2 SNEGSKA (reference sequence). Trimming took off 5 bases at V and 2 bases at J, with 9 bases between the two ends. This CDR3 has 12 residues.

The chain links TRBV12-3 or TRBV12-4 to TRBJ1-6, with D perhaps TRBD1 (6 bases). This CDR3 is built from 14 residues. Trimming removed 5 bases from V and 5 bases from J, with 10 bases in between. CDR3 coding DNA: TGTGCCAGCAGTGTAGGGGGGAATAATTCACCCCTCCACTTT. This codes for CASSVGGNNSPLHF.

This clonotype turned up a few times. The J gene is TRBJ2-4, the V gene TRBV4-1; TRBD2 aligns across 14 bases. Germline V gene sequence: CDR1 MGHRA, CDR2 YSYEKL. The CDR3 is made up of 17 amino acids. J gave up 7 bases and V 3 bases, and 8 bases lay outside the gene matches. In DNA form, the CDR3 reads TGCGCCAGCAGCCATCCCGGACTAGCGGGAGGAGGGAACATTCAGTACTTC. Its translation is CASSHPGLAGGGNIQYF.

This chain uses TRBV27 with TRBJ2-5; 10 positions agree with TRBD2. Germline V gene sequence: CDR1 MNHEY, CDR2 SMNVEV (reference sequence). CDR3 size: 17 residues. V gave up 4 bases and J gave up 4 bases; unmatched junction bases: 12. Here the CDR3 DNA reads TGTGCCAGCAGTTCTCATGGACTAAGCGGGGGGGGAGAGACCCAGTACTTC. It is translated as CASSSHGLSGGGETQYF.

There are many counts of this clonotype. This sequence joins TRBV4-1 and TRBJ2-3; D possibly corresponds to TRBD2 (6 bases). The ends were cut back, 2 bases at V and 3 bases at J, with 12 bases in the middle. CDR1 is MGHRA and CDR2 is YSYEKL in the germline V gene. The CDR3 sequence is 15 residues long. CDR3 sequence: CASSQPSRGTDTQYF. In nucleotides, the CDR3 is TGCGCCAGCAGCCAACCCAGCCGGGGGACAGATACGCAGTATTTT.

The chain joins TRBV7-8 to TRBJ2-5, with D unresolved. Matching the DNA end better, TRBJ2-7 makes the J call doubtful. The CDR3 covers 14 residues. The germline CDR1 and CDR2 sequences are SGHVS and FQNEAQ. CDR3 DNA sequence: TGTGCCAGCAGCTTAGAGGAGTCACCGTACGAGCAGTACTTC. This translates into CASSLEESPYEQYF.

This clonotype was picked up a small number of times. The CDR3 here is CASSLAVPGGTQYF. CDR3 bases: TGTGCCAGCAGTTTAGCTGTTCCGGGAGGTACGCAGTATTTT. J is TRBJ2-3 and V is TRBV28; 7 nucleotides match TRBD2. CDR3 size: 14 residues. CDR1 and CDR2 (germline): MDHEN, SYDVKM. The V segment lost 2 bases and the J segment 8 bases; nucleotides outside the gene matches: 7.

The rearrangement joins TRBV10-3 to TRBJ2-7, with D possibly being TRBD1 (6 bases). CDR3 length equals 13 residues. Germline V gene data show CDR1 as ENHRY and CDR2 as SYGVKD. The chain's CDR3 is CGTTGNSSYEQYF. CDR3 coding DNA: TGTGGTACAACAGGGAACTCCTCCTACGAGCAGTACTTC.

This chain uses TRBV5-5 with TRBJ2-3; TRBD2 is a possible D gene (5 bases). From germline, CDR1 is SGHKS and CDR2 YYEKEE (reference sequence). The CDR3 covers 11 residues. The germline V and J ends were trimmed by 4 bases and 5 bases, with 5 bases remaining between them. The CDR3 DNA reads TGTGCCAGCAGCACTAGAGATACGCAGTATTTT. This codes for CASSTRDTQYF.

The chain employs TRBV4-1 and TRBJ2-5; D possibly corresponds to TRBD1 (6 bases). Germline V gene sequence: CDR1 MGHRA, CDR2 YSYEKL. The CDR3 is 16 residues long. V gave up 1 base and J gave up 4 bases, with 16 bases separating them. CDR3 amino acids: CASSQGVRQDGETQYF. The CDR3 nucleotides read TGCGCCAGCAGCCAAGGCGTCCGACAGGATGGAGAGACCCAGTACTTC.